The 13 T cell receptor beta chains below all came from one sample that was sequenced in a study of blood T cells in healthy people across ages. Through a sample-barcoded 5' primer and a J-beta primer mix, a second PCR was run for roughly 6 to 12 cycles. TCRdb re-called the 5' RACE reads through MiXCR, storing one row per CDR3 protein. Of over 500,000 distinct CDR3 sequences listed, about 29% are singletons. The data were also submitted as part of a second study, on T cells of mothers and their children.

The material sequenced was blood. The receptors shown here come from a boy younger than 10 in good health.

The rearrangement joins TRBV3-1 to TRBJ2-1; D tentatively fits TRBD1 or TRBD2 (5 bases each). The germline V gene encodes CDR1 LGHDT and CDR2 YNNKEL (reference sequence). The CDR3 is made up of 15 amino acids. V shed 4 bases and J shed 5 bases, with 15 bases lying between them. The CDR3 region is CASSPGLQKNNEQFF. CDR3 nucleotides: TGTGCCAGCAGCCCGGGGCTCCAGAAAAACAATGAGCAGTTCTTC.

This clonotype appeared a few times. The chain is built from TRBV12-3 or TRBV12-4 and TRBJ2-1; D remains unclear. The CDR3 sequence is 15 residues long. The ends were cut back, 5 bases at V and 4 bases at J, with 15 bases in the middle. The CDR3 region has the DNA TGTGCCAGCAGTCCCCGAGTTGGTGGTTACAATGAGCAGTTCTTC. Its protein is CASSPRVGGYNEQFF.

The V call is TRBV20-1, the J call TRBJ2-7; TRBD2 matches 8 bases. J lost 6 bases, V lost 6 bases, and 13 bases had no gene match. The CDR3 is made up of 14 amino acids. The germline CDR1 and CDR2 sequences are DFQATT and SNEGSKA (reference sequence). The CDR3, as DNA: TGCAGTGCGCACCCCGGGACTAGTTCCGGCGAGCAGTACTTC. It is translated as CSAHPGTSSGEQYF.

The chain carries TRBV4-3 and TRBJ1-1; tentative D call: TRBD1 (5 bases). Trimming removed 0 bases from V and 5 bases from J, with 10 bases in between. Germline V gene lookup returns CDR1 LGHNA and CDR2 YSLEER. The CDR3 loop spans 14 amino acids. CDR3 sequence: CASSQDQRGTEAFF. The CDR3 nucleotides are TGCGCCAGCAGCCAAGATCAAAGGGGTACTGAAGCTTTCTTT.

This clonotype was detected a few times. The chain links TRBV20-1 to TRBJ2-1, with D hard to call. The V gene's germline CDR1 is DFQATT and CDR2 SNEGSKA (reference sequence). The CDR3 is 17 residues long. Trimming cost V 3 bases and J 0 bases, with 18 bases left between them. CDR3 in amino acids: CSARRHLGPSSYNEQFF. CDR3 coding DNA: TGCAGTGCTAGGCGACATCTCGGCCCGAGCTCCTACAATGAGCAGTTCTTC.

V usage is TRBV15 and J usage is TRBJ2-1; 7 nucleotides line up with TRBD1. The last part of the DNA fits TRBJ2-5 better; the J call may be wrong. The CDR3 contains 12 residues. The germline V gene has CDR1 LNHNV and CDR2 YYDKDF (reference sequence). CDR3 sequence: CATTGVGETQYF. The CDR3 DNA follows: TGTGCCACTACAGGGGTTGGGGAGACCCAGTACTTC.

V gene TRBV7-2 combines with J gene TRBJ1-2; 8 bases map to TRBD1. This CDR3 has 14 amino acids. Germline V lookup: CDR1 SGHTA, CDR2 FQGNSA. V gave up 0 bases and J gave up 8 bases; unmatched junction bases: 5. The CDR3 is CASSLARTGLGYTF. CDR3 coding DNA: TGTGCCAGCAGCTTAGCGCGGACAGGGTTGGGCTACACCTTC. Complete variable domain (other parts from reference TRBV7-2 and TRBJ1-2): GAGVSQSPSNKVTEKGKDVELRCDPISGHTALYWYRQSLGQGLEFLIYFQGNSAPDKSGLPSDRFSAERTGGSVSTLTIQRTQQEDSAVYLCASSLARTGLGYTFGSGTRLTVV.

The chain uses TRBV20-1 and TRBJ2-7, with 12 bases lining up with TRBD2. This CDR3 has 15 residues. CDR1 and CDR2 from the germline V gene are DFQATT and SNEGSKA (reference sequence). V shed 0 bases and J 4 bases; nucleotides not matched to a gene: 4. For the CDR3, the DNA is TGCAGTGCTAGAGATGAGACTAGCGGGAGTTACGAGCAGTACTTC. This encodes CSARDETSGSYEQYF.

V usage is TRBV7-9 and J usage is TRBJ2-7, with 8 nucleotides matching TRBD2. With 6 bases clipped from V and 5 bases from J, the junction kept 15 bases outside the gene matches. The V gene's germline CDR1 is SEHNR and CDR2 FQNEAQ (reference sequence). The CDR3 sequence is 16 residues long. The CDR3 DNA sequence: TGTGCCAGCAGTCGTCTAGCGGGCCCCCGAAGGAACGAGCAGTACTTC. Its translation: CASSRLAGPRRNEQYF.

This clonotype has just a few counts. The J gene is TRBJ2-5, the V gene TRBV7-9; 9 positions match TRBD1. The J call is doubtful: the DNA matches TRBJ2-7 better. From germline, CDR1 is SEHNR and CDR2 FQNEAQ (reference sequence). The CDR3 is 15 residues long. Written as DNA, the CDR3 is TGTGCCAGCAGCTATACCGGGACAGGGACCAACGAGCAGTACTTC. It codes for CASSYTGTGTNEQYF.

This clonotype has more than one count but fewer than ten. This chain joins TRBV10-3 and TRBJ1-4, with D perhaps matching TRBD1 (5 bases). Germline CDR1 is ENHRY and CDR2 is SYGVKD. Trimming removed 3 bases from V and 3 bases from J, with 11 bases in between. There are 15 residues in the CDR3. CDR3 amino acids: CAISDRGGANEKLFF. In nucleotides, the CDR3 is TGTGCCATCAGTGATCGGGGGGGTGCTAATGAAAAACTGTTTTTT.

This clonotype was seen only a few times. The chain combines TRBV5-1 with TRBJ2-5, with 10 bases fitting TRBD2. Germline V CDR1 and CDR2: SGHRS, YFSETQ. V lost 3 bases, J lost 5 bases, and 4 bases stayed unmatched. The CDR3 contains 14 residues. The CDR3 region is CASSSAGGTETQYF. CDR3 DNA sequence: TGCGCCAGCAGCTCAGCGGGAGGGACGGAGACCCAGTACTTC. The full variable domain, in which reference TRBV5-1 and TRBJ2-5 provide the parts outside the CDR3, is KAGVTQTPRYLIKTRGQQVTLSCSPISGHRSVSWYQQTPGQGLQFLFEYFSETQRNKGNFPGRFSGRQFSNSRSEMNVSTLELGDSALYLCASSSAGGTETQYFGPGTRLLVL.

The chain employs TRBV5-1 and TRBJ2-1; 15 bases agree with TRBD2. This CDR3 has 16 residues. Germline trimming cut 4 bases from V and 7 bases from J; bases unmatched to any gene: 6. CDR1 and CDR2 (germline): SGHRS, YFSETQ. This CDR3 is CASSLGLAGGANEQFF. CDR3 nucleotides: TGCGCCAGCAGCCTGGGACTAGCGGGAGGTGCGAATGAGCAGTTCTTC.